This T cell receptor (beta chain) originates from a study of blood T cell repertoires in COVID-19. In the study overall: T cells, B-cell-depleted T cells, or PBMCs supplied cDNA or gDNA.

Resolution of symptoms, clearance, or two negative PCRs was present in recovered Cohort 3 donors. The CDR3 sequence is 15 residues long. Trimming stripped 6 bases from V and 4 bases from J, with 18 bases between. The germline V gene encodes CDR1 MDHEN and CDR2 SYDVKM. In the original processing: Estimation of nucleated cell counts was performed using reference gene primer amplification. Clones were sequenced by immunoSEQ multiplex PCR, and TCRdb holds only the in-frame ones, with some missing. D and trimming come from the DNA, and the V and J calls and clone size come from that table. This sample has some 170,000 clones, with roughly 84% found just once.

The sequence was collected from a man aged 50 or older who had recovered from COVID-19. The gene calls are TRBV28 and TRBJ1-2; D may be TRBD1 (6 bases). Sequenced input: PBMCs or T cells enriched from blood (not recorded which). CDR3: CASREFRRQAYGYTF. As DNA, the CDR3 is TGTGCCAGCAGAGAATTTCGTAGACAGGCCTATGGCTACACCTTC.